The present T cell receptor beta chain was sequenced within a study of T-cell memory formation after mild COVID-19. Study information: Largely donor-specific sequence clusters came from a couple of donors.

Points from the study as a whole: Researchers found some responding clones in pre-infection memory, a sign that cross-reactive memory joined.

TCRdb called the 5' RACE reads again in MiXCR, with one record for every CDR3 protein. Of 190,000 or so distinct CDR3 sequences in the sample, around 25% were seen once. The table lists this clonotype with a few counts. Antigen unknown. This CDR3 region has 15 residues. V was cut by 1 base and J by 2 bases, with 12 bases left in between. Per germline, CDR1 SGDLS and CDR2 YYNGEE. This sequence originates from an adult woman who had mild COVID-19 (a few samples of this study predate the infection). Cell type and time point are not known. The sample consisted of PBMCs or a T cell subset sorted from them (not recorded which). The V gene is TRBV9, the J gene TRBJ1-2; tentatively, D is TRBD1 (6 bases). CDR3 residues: CASSVSGTSNYGYTF. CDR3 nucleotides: TGTGCCAGCAGCGTAAGTGGGACATCGAACTATGGCTACACCTTC.